The 7 T cell receptor beta chains below all came from one sample that was sequenced in a study of technical replicates of blood from a handful of donors (dated by TCRdb to 2017 to 2019). Library prep was done by the immunoSEQ multiplex PCR assay. In its TCRdb copy, this immuneACCESS table keeps in-frame sequences only and misses some clones. Where compared with another copy, unresolved V genes explain less than half of these, and the others have no known cause. The sample records about 83,000 clones, 90% to 95% of which are singletons. Of the sample, 0.2% to 0.3% falls within the top ten clones. The sequencing sample was made of T cells isolated from PBMCs. These receptors were collected from a human donor in good health.

The V and J genes are TRBV7-8 and TRBJ2-3; 7 nucleotides line up with TRBD2. Losses at the gene ends were 6 bases for V and 1 base for J; bases not matched to a gene: 7. This CDR3 spans 15 amino acids. Germline V gene lookup returns CDR1 SGHVS and CDR2 FQNEAQ. The CDR3 DNA reads as TGTGCCAGCAGACAATCTAGCGGACGCACAGATACGCAGTATTTT. It codes for CASRQSSGRTDTQYF.

The CDR3 DNA reads TGTGCCAGCAGCTTGGAGGCGGGACTCTCCTACGAGCAGTACTTC. Its protein product is CASSLEAGLSYEQYF. This chain connects TRBV5-4 to TRBJ2-7, with a possible D match to TRBD2 (6 bases). The CDR3 is 15 residues long. The germline V gene encodes CDR1 SGHNT and CDR2 YYREEE (reference sequence). Trimming cost V 0 bases and J 0 bases, with 10 bases left between them.

The chain links TRBV30 to TRBJ2-7, with D unresolved. CDR3 size: 11 residues. The germline V gene has CDR1 GTSNPN and CDR2 SVGIG (reference sequence). The ends were cut back, 2 bases at V and 6 bases at J, with 8 bases in the middle. The DNA of the CDR3 is TGTGCCTGGAGTTTATTTGTCGAGCAGTACTTC. It codes for CAWSLFVEQYF.

The count of this clone is one. The chain combines TRBV5-1 with TRBJ2-7; 9 bases are a match to TRBD1. The CDR3 totals 15 residues. V dropped 4 bases and J dropped 3; count of bases not matched to a gene: 8. Germline values: CDR1 SGHRS, CDR2 YFSETQ. The CDR3 sequence: CASSNPGQGYYEQYF. Here the CDR3 DNA reads TGCGCCAGCAGCAACCCGGGACAGGGTTACTACGAGCAGTACTTC. Together with reference TRBV5-1 and TRBJ2-7, the CDR3 gives the full variable domain: KAGVTQTPRYLIKTRGQQVTLSCSPISGHRSVSWYQQTPGQGLQFLFEYFSETQRNKGNFPGRFSGRQFSNSRSEMNVSTLELGDSALYLCASSNPGQGYYEQYFGPGTRLTVT.

The chain couples TRBV5-4 to TRBJ2-3, with 7 bases fitting TRBD2. This CDR3 has 18 residues. Per germline, CDR1 SGHNT and CDR2 YYREEE (reference sequence). The trim removed 1 base at V and 0 bases at J, leaving 11 bases unmatched. The CDR3 DNA reads as TGTGCCAGCAGCTTGAATTTGGGTAGCGGGTATAGCACAGATACGCAGTATTTT. It translates to CASSLNLGSGYSTDTQYF.

The chain couples TRBV28 to TRBJ2-7; 8 nucleotides match TRBD1. Trimming removed 6 bases from V and 5 bases from J; junction bases left unmatched: 15. CDR1 and CDR2 from the germline V gene are MDHEN and SYDVKM. This CDR3 has 16 residues. In DNA form, the CDR3 reads TGTGCCAGCAGCCCGGACAGGGCCCACTACGGGCACGAGCAGTACTTC. It yields the protein CASSPDRAHYGHEQYF. Using reference TRBV28 and TRBJ2-7 for the parts outside the CDR3, the full variable domain is DVKVTQSSRYLVKRTGEKVFLECVQDMDHENMFWYRQDPGLGLRLIYFSYDVKMKEKGDIPEGYSVSREKKERFSLILESASTNQTSMYLCASSPDRAHYGHEQYFGPGTRLTVT.

This sequence joins TRBV6-5 and TRBJ2-3; 7 bases are shared with TRBD1. V shed 6 bases, J shed 1 base, and the junction held 4 bases outside the gene matches. The CDR3 totals 14 residues. CDR1 is MNHEY and CDR2 is SVGAGI in the germline V gene. CDR3 DNA sequence: TGTGCCAGCAGAAGCGGACAGGGCACAGATACGCAGTATTTT. Residues: CASRSGQGTDTQYF.